Shown below are 6 T cell receptor beta chains from a single sample sequenced in a study of T cell repertoires in cytomegalovirus infection. Antigens of these TCRs are unknown. Via MiXCR, TCRdb re-called the reads, giving one row per CDR3 protein. The sample yields about half a million distinct CDR3 sequences, roughly 43% seen once. The sample in question was cultured PBMCs, obtained from culture after CMV antigen stimulation. Receptors originate from a human donor in good health (CMV status not recorded). Some clones in this sample may be carry-over from other donors' samples.

This clonotype was seen many times. The genes are TRBV7-2 and TRBJ2-3; a weak D match, TRBD1 (6 bases). Trimming cost V 5 bases and J 4 bases, with 13 bases left between them. Germline CDR1 and CDR2: SGHTA and FQGNSA. The CDR3 contains 14 residues. The CDR3 nucleotides read TGTGCCAGCAGCCGCTACAGGGAGTCAGATACGCAGTATTTT. Translating gives CASSRYRESDTQYF.

The chain is built from TRBV11-2 and TRBJ1-4; the D gene is possibly TRBD1 (5 bases). Trimming removed 5 bases at V and 4 bases at J, with 14 bases between. The CDR3 consists of 15 residues. CDR1 and CDR2 (germline): SGHAT, FQNNGV. The CDR3 sequence is CASSPAGRFNEKLFF. In DNA, the CDR3 is TGTGCCAGCAGCCCGGCGGGGCGGTTTAATGAAAAACTGTTTTTT.

The CDR3 sequence is CASSLSLWVGGDEQFF. DNA for the CDR3: TGTGCCAGCAGCTTAAGTCTCTGGGTGGGGGGAGATGAGCAGTTCTTC. The rearrangement joins TRBV7-2 to TRBJ2-1; possibly TRBD2 for D (6 bases). CDR1 is SGHTA, CDR2 FQGNSA, per germline. This CDR3 has 16 amino acids. With 2 bases removed from V and 8 bases from J, the gap between germline ends came to 19 bases.

The chain is built from TRBV19 and TRBJ1-1; D gene uncertain. The V gene lost 6 bases and the J gene lost 1 base, with 12 bases spanning the gap. The CDR3 contains 14 residues. CDR1 and CDR2 (germline): LNHDA, SQIVND (reference sequence). Here the CDR3 reads CASRRGEKNTEAFF. The CDR3 DNA follows: TGTGCCAGTAGGCGCGGGGAGAAGAACACTGAAGCTTTCTTT.

The CDR3 DNA reads TGTGCCAGCAGGACAGGGCAAGGAGGAGAGCAGTACTTC. Protein: CASRTGQGGEQYF. This chain joins TRBV6-6 and TRBJ2-7; TRBD1 aligns across 7 bases. The germline V gene encodes CDR1 MNHNY and CDR2 SVGAGI (reference sequence). V was clipped by 6 bases and J by 7 bases; unmatched bases: 9. The CDR3 sequence is 13 residues long.

This chain uses TRBV7-2 with TRBJ1-5, with 7 bases identical to TRBD1. With V trimmed by 3 bases and J by 3 bases, 2 bases remained unmatched. This CDR3 spans 14 amino acids. Per the germline V gene, CDR1 is SGHTA and CDR2 is FQGNSA. The CDR3 DNA sequence: TGTGCCAGCAGCTTGACAGGGAACAATCAGCCCCAGCATTTT. Translated: CASSLTGNNQPQHF.